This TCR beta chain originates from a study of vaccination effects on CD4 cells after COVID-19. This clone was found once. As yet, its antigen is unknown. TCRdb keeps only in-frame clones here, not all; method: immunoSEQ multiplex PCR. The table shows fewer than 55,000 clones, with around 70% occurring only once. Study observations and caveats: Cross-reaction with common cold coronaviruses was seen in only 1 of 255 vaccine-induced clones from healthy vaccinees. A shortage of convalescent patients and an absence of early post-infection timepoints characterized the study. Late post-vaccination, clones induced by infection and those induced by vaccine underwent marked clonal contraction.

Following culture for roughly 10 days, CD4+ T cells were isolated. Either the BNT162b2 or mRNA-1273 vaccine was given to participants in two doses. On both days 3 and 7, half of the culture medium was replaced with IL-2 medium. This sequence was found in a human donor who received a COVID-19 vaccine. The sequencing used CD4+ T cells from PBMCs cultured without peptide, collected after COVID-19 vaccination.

CDR3 region: CASSWGLAGTDTQYF. The CDR3 DNA sequence: TGTGCCAGCAGCTGGGGACTAGCGGGCACAGATACGCAGTATTTT. The chain joins TRBV11-2 to TRBJ2-3; 11 bases fit TRBD2. V was pared by 4 bases and J by 1 base, with 1 base of the junction left unmatched. Germline V lookup: CDR1 SGHAT, CDR2 FQNNGV. CDR3 length: 15 residues. The full variable domain, its missing parts supplied by reference TRBV11-2 and TRBJ2-3, is EAGVAQSPRYKIIEKRQSVAFWCNPISGHATLYWYQQILGQGPKLLIQFQNNGVVDDSQLPKDRFSAERLKGVDSTLKIQPAKLEDSAVYLCASSWGLAGTDTQYFGPGTRLTVL.